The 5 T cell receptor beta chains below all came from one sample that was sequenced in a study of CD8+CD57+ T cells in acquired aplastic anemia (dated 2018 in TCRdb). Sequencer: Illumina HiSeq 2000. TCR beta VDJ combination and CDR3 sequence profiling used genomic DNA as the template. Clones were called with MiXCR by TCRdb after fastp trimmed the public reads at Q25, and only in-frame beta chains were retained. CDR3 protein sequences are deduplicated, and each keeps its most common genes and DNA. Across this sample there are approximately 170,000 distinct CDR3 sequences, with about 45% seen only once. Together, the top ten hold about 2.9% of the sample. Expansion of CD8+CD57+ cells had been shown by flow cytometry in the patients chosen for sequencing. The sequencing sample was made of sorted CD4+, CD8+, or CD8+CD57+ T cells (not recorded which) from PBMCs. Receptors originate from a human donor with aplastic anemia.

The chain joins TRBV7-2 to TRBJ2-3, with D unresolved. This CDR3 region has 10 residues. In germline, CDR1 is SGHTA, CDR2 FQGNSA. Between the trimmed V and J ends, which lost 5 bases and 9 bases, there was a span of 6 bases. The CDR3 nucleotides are TGTGCCAGCAGCATAGACACGCAGTATTTT. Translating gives CASSIDTQYF.

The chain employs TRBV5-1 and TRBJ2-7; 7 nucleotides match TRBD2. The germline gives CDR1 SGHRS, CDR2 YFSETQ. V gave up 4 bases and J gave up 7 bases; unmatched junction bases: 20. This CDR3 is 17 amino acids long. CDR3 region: CASSLRWAAGRTWEQYF. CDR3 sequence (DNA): TGCGCCAGCAGCCTACGATGGGCAGCGGGACGAACATGGGAGCAGTACTTC.

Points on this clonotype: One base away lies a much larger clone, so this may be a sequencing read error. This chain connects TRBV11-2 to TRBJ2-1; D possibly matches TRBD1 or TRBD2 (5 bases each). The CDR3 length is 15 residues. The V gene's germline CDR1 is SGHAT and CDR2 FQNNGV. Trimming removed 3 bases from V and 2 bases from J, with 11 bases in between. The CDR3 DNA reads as TGTGCCAGCAGCTTCGGGACGAGCCCCTACAATGAGCAGTTCTTC. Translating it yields CASSFGTSPYNEQFF.

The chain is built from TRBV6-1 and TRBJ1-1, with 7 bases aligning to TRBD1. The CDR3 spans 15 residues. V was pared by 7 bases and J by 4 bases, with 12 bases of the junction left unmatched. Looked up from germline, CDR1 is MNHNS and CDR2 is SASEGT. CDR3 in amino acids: CASKRQGGGLTEAFF. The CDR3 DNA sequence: TGTGCCAGCAAAAGGCAGGGGGGCGGGCTCACTGAAGCTTTCTTT.

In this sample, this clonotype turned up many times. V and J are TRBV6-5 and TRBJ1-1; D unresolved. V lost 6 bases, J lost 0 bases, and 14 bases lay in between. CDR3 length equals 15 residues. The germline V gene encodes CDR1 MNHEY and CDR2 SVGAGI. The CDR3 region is CASSFFESMNTEAFF. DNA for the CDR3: TGTGCCAGCAGCTTCTTCGAGAGCATGAACACTGAAGCTTTCTTT.